The TCR beta chain described here comes from a study of cytomegalovirus exposure and HLA in healthy donors (dated by TCRdb to the late 2010s). The study in broad terms: In an earlier analysis of roughly 590 of the donors, 250 to 350 Gb of sequence data and 90 million to 130 million unique TCR beta sequences from about 180 million T cells were reported. An early release that covered fewer than 800 HLA-typed donors contained around 330 gigabases of sequencing data and tens of millions of unique TCR sequences. Of the 300 to 450 genotyped donors, 81% fell in the genetic ancestry cluster associated with self-reported Caucasian donors. The aim of the study was to test whether cataloging public T cell receptors could identify signatures of past pathogen exposure. The T cell repertoires of around 730 subjects were profiled by immunosequencing and related to cytomegalovirus serostatus. In addition to the first cohort of roughly 700 subjects, a separate validation cohort of around 110 different subjects was used. To predict cytomegalovirus infection status, the study combined high-throughput TCR immunosequencing, statistical association of individual TCRs with disease status, and machine learning. A later analysis re-analyzed previously published TCR beta repertoires from 650 to 800 donors and added high-resolution HLA genotyping to study TCR occurrence patterns. Rather than drawing on any new phenotypic data, the later analysis identified candidate immune exposures from TCR beta sequences and the way those sequences occurred across donors. To decide whether each TCR beta V gene segment behaved as functional or pseudogenic, an earlier analysis of over 500 of the donors relied on high-throughput TCR beta sequencing. Alongside the repertoire data, information on donor age, sex, ethnicity and CMV serostatus was compiled. In a later genetic analysis, genome-wide SNP genotypes for about three fifths of the roughly 670 donors were used, and that subset was treated as a discovery cohort. Every discovery cohort repertoire had been produced on one sequencing platform. Class I and class II HLA loci were covered by the typing at four-digit resolution. Typing coverage differed by locus: A, B, C, DRB1 and DQB1 were typed in roughly 629-630 donors, DQA1 in 522, DPA1 in around 610, and DPB1 in approximately 450. Because of strong linkage in the cohort, four or five DR-DQ haplotypes were treated as single units for association and clustering. Among about 360 genotyped donors of the cohort, an average of roughly 240,000 unique TCR beta nucleotide sequences were sequenced per donor, roughly 18% of them non-productive.

The CDR3 starts with the cysteine, ends with the phenylalanine, and has 13 residues. Kept here is only the CDR3 DNA, which spans 39 bases and is read in frame from base 1. Reading the germline V gene gives CDR1 LGHNA and CDR2 YSLEER. V and J lose 0 bases and 3 bases, and a span of 6 bases separates them. What the work shows at the level of the full study, not this receptor alone: In a later analysis, about 16,000 TCR beta sequences were associated with specific HLA alleles at a false discovery rate of 0.05. Several of the top co-occurrence clusters appeared to be linked to parvovirus B19, influenza, CMV and Epstein-Barr virus, according to a later analysis. A later analysis found that TCR association rates varied across HLA loci, with DRB1 alleles showing the most associated TCRs and HLA-C alleles the fewest. In a later genetic analysis, a missense DCLRE1C variant was associated with V-gene and J-gene trimming of TCR beta chains, and the association was replicated in an independent cohort. Linkage disequilibrium might explain the correlated functional status among segregating V segments, but an unknown experimental factor could not be excluded. The 87-base-pair reads could not distinguish some IMGT-functional V segments, including TRBV6-2 and TRBV6-3, so those segments were excluded. The classifier was reported to diagnose cytomegalovirus status with high specificity and sensitivity in both the original and validation cohorts. While some public TCRs were present in many individuals, most TCR sequences turned up only very rarely across donors. In a later analysis, HLA-associated TCR beta chains showed more clonal expansion and lower generation probabilities than non-associated chains that were equally common. A later genetic analysis reported fewer N-insertions in productive TCRs among donors in an Asian-associated ancestry cluster than the roughly 700-donor mean. A later analysis found that most CMV-associated TCR beta chains appeared HLA-restricted, with HLA associations seemingly driven largely by CMV exposure. The presence/absence analyses assumed that sequencing depth was roughly uniform across donors, and that assumption may not be true. This cohort had only TCR beta chains sequenced, and the lack of alpha or paired-chain data limited which features could be detected. A total of 150 to 200 TCR beta chains were listed by the study as associated with cytomegalovirus. The only immune exposure information available for the cohort was CMV serostatus. A further reported finding was that TCR beta sequences accurately predicted the HLA-A and HLA-B alleles for most subjects in the first cohort. A group of highly shared sequence variants was considered likely to be a technical artifact of the sequencing pipeline. An earlier analysis of around 600 of the donors showed that most TCR beta V segments appeared in productive rearrangements either about 87% or about 30% of the time, which broadly matched IMGT annotations. Because HLA typing was missing for some donors at each locus, association tests included only the typed subset. In vitro tests confirmed that a few of the cytomegalovirus-associated TCR beta chains recognize cytomegalovirus antigens. The authors suggested that the approach could potentially be extended to other disease states and immunological phenotypes. Because counts were too low, some 17 rarely observed V segments, including chromosome 9 orphons, were left out of the earlier analysis of approximately 580 of the donors. Strong co-occurrence of HLA alleles, especially DR and DQ, made assigning TCR associations to individual alleles difficult.

The cohort was made up of approximately 670 healthy bone marrow donors. Cohort members were all nominally healthy when sampled, although unrecorded immune exposures were likely present. The donor was CMV seronegative and was included in the group of hundreds of seronegative cohort members. Each donor provided a peripheral blood sample, and peripheral blood mononuclear cells were used for TCR beta sequencing. Genomic DNA extraction from the blood cell samples was performed with the Qiagen DNeasy Blood Extraction Kit. For this clone: Which antigen it targets is not known.

The protocol used for the library was the immunoSEQ multiplex PCR assay. For the multiplex PCR, a mixture combining 60 forward primers for TCR Vbeta segments and 13 reverse primers for TCR Jbeta segments was used. The CDR3 region of rearranged TCR beta genes was amplified from genomic DNA by a multiplex PCR assay. The Illumina HiSeq System was used to sequence the amplified TCR beta libraries as 87-base-pair reads. On the study's bioinformatics: A later analysis counted approximately 76 million unique TCR beta chains across the 500 to 850 repertoires, and around 12 million of these chains were shared by at least two donors. A nearest-neighbor algorithm error-corrected the raw reads and collapsed the reads into unique sequences, merging closely related sequences to remove PCR and sequencing errors. Alignment of CDR3 sequences to IMGT reference sequences was used to assign V, D and J gene segments. Each retained sequence needed at least a six-nucleotide match to both a V gene segment and a J gene segment. Rearrangements were called productive when the CDR3 lacked stop codons and stayed in frame with V and J; all others were non-productive. CDR3 was defined by IMGT convention, running from the second conserved V-encoded cysteine to the conserved J-encoded phenylalanine. The earlier analysis of about 610 of the donors excluded sequences that lacked an unambiguous match to a single V gene segment. In an earlier analysis of 587 of the donors, a V segment was called functional when productive rearrangements were above 56.7%, and segregating when the standard deviation between donors exceeded 5%. A statistical classification framework was developed to diagnose cytomegalovirus status using the catalog of TCR beta chain sequences. In a later analysis, V and J genes were assigned by comparing TCR nucleotide sequences against IMGT/GENE-DB human TR gene sequences. In a later analysis, CDR3 sequences and most-parsimonious VDJ recombination scenarios were assigned using the TCRdist pipeline. In a later analysis, each TCR beta chain was defined by its CDR3 amino acid sequence together with its V-gene family, and reads lacking a unique V-gene family were excluded. A later analysis removed several hundred highly shared, low-generation-probability nucleotide sequences to deal with suspected cross-contamination and a sequencing artifact. In a later analysis, a clonal expansion index for each public chain was calculated from normalized within-repertoire ranks of inferred template counts. In a later analysis, generation probabilities were computed using a VDJ recombination model fitted to out-of-frame rearrangements, and the results were checked against IGoR. In a later analysis, hypergeometric tests were used to score TCR-TCR, TCR-HLA and TCR-CMV co-occurrence, with a repertoire-size bias correction applied to TCR pairs. False discovery rates were estimated in a later analysis by permuting HLA or CMV assignments 20 times. A later analysis grouped co-occurring TCRs with DBSCAN, adding TCRdist sequence similarity when clustering within HLA-allele-positive subsets. Repertoires with fewer than 30,000 or more than 120,000 public chains were left out of co-occurrence clustering, as were four to six repertoires with anomalous nucleotide sharing. Sourced from immuneACCESS, this table was stored by TCRdb with only in-frame sequences that have V and J called. A share of the clones is absent; for the studies checked, an unresolved V gene accounts for under half, and the remainder has no known explanation. From that table come the V and J calls and clone size; the DNA was used to work out D and trimming. The data table for this sample lists around 70,000 clones. Of the sample, approximately 0.81% is held by the ten largest clones.

The sequenced material came from PBMCs. This sequence was found in a boy between 10 and 17 years old in good health and CMV-seronegative. The chain is assembled from TRBV4-3 and TRBJ2-7, with the D gene uncertain. The CDR3 is CASSQDGGYEQYF. The DNA sequence follows: TGCGCCAGCAGCCAAGACGGCGGCTACGAGCAGTACTTC.